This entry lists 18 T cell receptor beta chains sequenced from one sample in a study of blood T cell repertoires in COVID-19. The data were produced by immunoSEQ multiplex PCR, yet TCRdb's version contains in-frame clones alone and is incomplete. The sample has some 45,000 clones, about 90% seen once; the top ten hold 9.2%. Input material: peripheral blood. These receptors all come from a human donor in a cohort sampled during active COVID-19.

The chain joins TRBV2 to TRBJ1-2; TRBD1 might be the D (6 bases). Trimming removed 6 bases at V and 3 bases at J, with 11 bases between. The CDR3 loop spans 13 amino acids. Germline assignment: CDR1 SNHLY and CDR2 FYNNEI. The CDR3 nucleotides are TGTGCCAGCAGCGGACAGCCAGACTATGGCTACACCTTC. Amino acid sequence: CASSGQPDYGYTF.

The CDR3 bases are TGTGCCAGCAGTTTACACAACAGGGGGGCCCCAGATACGCAGTATTTT. It is translated as CASSLHNRGAPDTQYF. The chain carries TRBV27 and TRBJ2-3; 8 bases agree with TRBD1. With 2 bases clipped from V and 4 bases from J, the junction kept 8 bases outside the gene matches. Germline V gene sequence: CDR1 MNHEY, CDR2 SMNVEV (reference sequence). The CDR3 totals 16 residues.

The CDR3 DNA sequence: TGTGCCAGCACTCCGGGGAACTATGGCTACACCTTC. This sequence encodes CASTPGNYGYTF. This sequence joins TRBV6-5 and TRBJ1-2; D uncertain. CDR3 length: 12 residues. The germline V gene has CDR1 MNHEY and CDR2 SVGAGI. The ends were cut back, 7 bases at V and 2 bases at J, with 8 bases in the middle.

The CDR3 reads CASSPVGGPQPTSEAFF. The DNA for the CDR3 is TGTGCCAGCAGCCCCGTGGGGGGGCCCCAACCGACCTCCGAAGCTTTCTTT. The gene calls are TRBV6-2 or TRBV6-3 and TRBJ1-1, with a weak D call TRBD1 (6 bases). The V and J ends lost 6 bases and 8 bases respectively, with 28 bases between them. CDR3 length equals 17 residues. CDR1 and CDR2 from the germline V gene are MNHEY and SVGEGT.

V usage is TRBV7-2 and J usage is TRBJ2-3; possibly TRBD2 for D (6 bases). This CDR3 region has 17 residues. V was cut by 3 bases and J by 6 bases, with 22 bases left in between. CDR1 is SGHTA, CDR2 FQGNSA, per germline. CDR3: CASSLEGGGFGGDTQYF. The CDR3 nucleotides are TGTGCCAGCAGCTTGGAGGGCGGAGGGTTTGGGGGGGATACGCAGTATTTT.

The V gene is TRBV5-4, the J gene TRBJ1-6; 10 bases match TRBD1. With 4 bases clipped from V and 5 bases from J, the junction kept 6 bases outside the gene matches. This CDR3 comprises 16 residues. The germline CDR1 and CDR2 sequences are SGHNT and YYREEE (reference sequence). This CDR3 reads CASSPGTGANNSPLHF. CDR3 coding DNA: TGTGCCAGCAGCCCTGGGACAGGGGCTAATAATTCACCCCTCCACTTT.

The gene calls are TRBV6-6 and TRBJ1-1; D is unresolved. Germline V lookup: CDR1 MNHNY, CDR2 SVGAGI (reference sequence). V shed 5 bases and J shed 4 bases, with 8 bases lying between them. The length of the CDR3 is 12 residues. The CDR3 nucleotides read TGTGCCAGCAGTCCCCAGGCCACTGAAGCTTTCTTT. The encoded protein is CASSPQATEAFF.

This CDR3 is CASSDSSGPNSPLHF. As DNA, the CDR3 is TGTGCCAGCAGTGACTCGTCAGGGCCAAATTCACCCCTCCACTTT. The chain joins TRBV6-4 to TRBJ1-6; D perhaps matches TRBD1 (5 bases). Germline V gene data show CDR1 as MRHNA and CDR2 as SNTAGT. The CDR3 spans 15 residues. Trimming stripped 0 bases from V and 7 bases from J, with 10 bases between.

The CDR3 spells CASGTPSSYNEQFF. As DNA, the CDR3 is TGTGCCAGTGGGACACCCAGCTCCTACAATGAGCAGTTCTTC. This chain connects TRBV19 to TRBJ2-1; D perhaps matches TRBD1 (6 bases). Trimming took off 8 bases at V and 0 bases at J, with 11 bases between the two ends. Germline CDR1 LNHDA, CDR2 SQIVND (reference sequence). The CDR3 is 14 amino acids.

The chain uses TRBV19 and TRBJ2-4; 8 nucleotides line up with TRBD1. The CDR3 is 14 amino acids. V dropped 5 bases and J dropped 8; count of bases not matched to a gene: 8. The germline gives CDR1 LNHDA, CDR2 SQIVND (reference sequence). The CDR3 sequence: CASSPQGAGDIQYF. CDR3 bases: TGTGCCAGTAGTCCGCAGGGGGCCGGGGACATTCAGTACTTC.

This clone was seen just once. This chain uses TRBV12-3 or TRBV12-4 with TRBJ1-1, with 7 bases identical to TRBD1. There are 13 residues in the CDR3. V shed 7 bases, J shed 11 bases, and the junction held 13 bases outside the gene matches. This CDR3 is CASTRGGSGDAFF. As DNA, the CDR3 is TGTGCCAGCACCCGAGGGGGCTCGGGGGATGCTTTCTTT.

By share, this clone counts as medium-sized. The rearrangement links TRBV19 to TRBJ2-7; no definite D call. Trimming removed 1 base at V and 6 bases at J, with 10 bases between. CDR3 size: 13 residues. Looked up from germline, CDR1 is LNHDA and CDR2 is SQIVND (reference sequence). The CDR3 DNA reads TGTGCCAGTAGTATAGGCAGAGGATCCGAGCAGTACTTC. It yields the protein CASSIGRGSEQYF.

The CDR3 sequence: CASSPWGGEKLFF. In DNA, the CDR3 is TGCGCCAGCAGCCCCTGGGGGGGCGAAAAACTGTTTTTT. The chain couples TRBV5-1 to TRBJ1-4; perhaps TRBD1 as D (6 bases). CDR3 length equals 13 residues. CDR1 SGHRS and CDR2 YFSETQ come from the germline V gene. The V gene lost 4 bases and the J gene lost 8 bases, with 12 bases spanning the gap. Full variable domain (missing parts from reference TRBV5-1 and TRBJ1-4): KAGVTQTPRYLIKTRGQQVTLSCSPISGHRSVSWYQQTPGQGLQFLFEYFSETQRNKGNFPGRFSGRQFSNSRSEMNVSTLELGDSALYLCASSPWGGEKLFFGSGTQLSVL.

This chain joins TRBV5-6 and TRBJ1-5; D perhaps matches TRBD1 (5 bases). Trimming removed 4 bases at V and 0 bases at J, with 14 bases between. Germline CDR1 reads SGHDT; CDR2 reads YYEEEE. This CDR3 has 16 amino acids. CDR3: CASSRGQLNSNQPQHF. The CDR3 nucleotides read TGTGCCAGCAGCAGGGGCCAGCTCAATAGCAATCAGCCCCAGCATTTT.

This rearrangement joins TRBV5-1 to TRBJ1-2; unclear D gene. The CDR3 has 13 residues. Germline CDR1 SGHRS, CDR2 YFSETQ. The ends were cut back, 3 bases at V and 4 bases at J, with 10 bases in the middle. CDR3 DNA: TGCGCCAGCAGCTCCGACGCGGGCTATGGCTACACCTTC. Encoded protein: CASSSDAGYGYTF.

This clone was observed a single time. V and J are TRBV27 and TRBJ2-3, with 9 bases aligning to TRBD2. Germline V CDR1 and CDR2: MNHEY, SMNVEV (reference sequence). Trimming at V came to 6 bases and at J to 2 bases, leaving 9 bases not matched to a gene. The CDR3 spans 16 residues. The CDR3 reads CASRNVAGALTDTQYF. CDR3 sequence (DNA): TGTGCCAGCAGGAACGTAGCGGGGGCGCTCACAGATACGCAGTATTTT.

The CDR3 bases are TGTGCCAGCTCACCCCGGGGGAAGGATGAAAAACTGTTTTTT. Residues: CASSPRGKDEKLFF. This chain connects TRBV18 to TRBJ1-4; D might be TRBD1 (5 bases). V was shortened by 3 bases and J by 6 bases, with 11 bases between the two germline ends. Germline V gives CDR1 KGHSH, CDR2 LQKENI. This CDR3 region has 14 residues.

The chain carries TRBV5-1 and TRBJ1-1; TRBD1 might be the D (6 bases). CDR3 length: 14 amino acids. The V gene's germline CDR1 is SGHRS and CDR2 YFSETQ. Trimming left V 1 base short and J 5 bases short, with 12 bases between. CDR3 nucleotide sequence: TGCGCCAGCAGCTTGTTAGGGCAGGGGACTGAAGCTTTCTTT. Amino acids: CASSLLGQGTEAFF.